The next 30 T cell receptor beta chains were all read from a single sample in a study of vaccination effects on CD4 cells after COVID-19. Produced via immunoSEQ multiplex PCR; TCRdb's table is partial and in-frame only. The table includes 71,000 or so clones, under 75% detected once. For these TCRs, the target antigens are not known. Antigen-specific CD4+ T cells were expanded (with viral peptide pools) by the ViraFEST assay ahead of sequencing. Cells that had been cultured for 10 days were the source of isolated CD4+ T cells. Recipients of the vaccine had no prior SARS-CoV-2 infection and negative nucleocapsid antibodies. The sequences come from CD4+ T cells from PBMCs cultured with HCoV-OC43 spike peptides, collected before COVID-19 vaccination. As to subset: HCoV-OC43 spike overlapping peptide pool stimulation. All receptors derive from a human donor who received a COVID-19 vaccine.

This clone was seen once. The rearrangement links TRBV2 to TRBJ1-3, with D uncertain. Germline CDR1 and CDR2: SNHLY and FYNNEI. This CDR3 comprises 13 residues. Deletions cut 5 bases from V and 4 bases from J, with 9 bases between. The CDR3 nucleotides read TGTGCCAGCAGTTCCGGGTTCGGAAACACCATATATTTT. Its translation: CASSSGFGNTIYF.

The chain uses TRBV3-1 (or the pseudogene TRBV3-2) and TRBJ1-2, with 10 positions matching TRBD1. Germline lookup yields CDR1 LGHDT and CDR2 YNNKEL (reference sequence). CDR3 length: 11 amino acids. Trimming cost V 1 base and J 13 bases; bases outside gene matches: 0. In DNA form, the CDR3 reads TGTGCCAGCAGCCAAGGACAGGGGGCCACCTTC. Translation gives CASSQGQGATF.

A few counts support this clone. The gene calls are TRBV20-1 and TRBJ2-1; 9 positions match TRBD1. This CDR3 contains 11 residues. Germline V gene sequence: CDR1 DFQATT, CDR2 SNEGSKA (reference sequence). V lost 6 bases, J lost 9 bases, and 3 bases stayed unmatched. The CDR3 nucleotides are TGCAGTGCAACAGGGGGCAGTGAGCAGTTCTTC. Protein product: CSATGGSEQFF.

The genes are TRBV5-4 and TRBJ1-2; no definite D call. The V end lost 5 bases, the J end lost 2 bases, and 10 bases lay between the germline ends. CDR1 SGHNT and CDR2 YYREEE come from the germline V gene (reference sequence). The length of the CDR3 is 13 residues. Here the CDR3 reads CASSLNKNYGYTF. The CDR3 DNA is TGTGCCAGCAGTTTAAATAAAAACTATGGCTACACCTTC.

This clone was observed a few times. The V gene is TRBV5-6, the J gene TRBJ2-2, with D possibly TRBD2 on 5 matching bases. Germline V gene sequence: CDR1 SGHDT, CDR2 YYEEEE. This CDR3 has 16 residues. Deletions cut 1 base from V and 5 bases from J, with 15 bases between. CDR3 sequence reads: CASSLFTGVNTGELFF. The CDR3 coding sequence is TGTGCCAGCAGCTTGTTTACCGGGGTTAATACCGGGGAGCTGTTTTTT.

V is TRBV24-1 and J is TRBJ2-5; the D gene is possibly TRBD1 (6 bases). V was pared by 3 bases and J by 4 bases, with 11 bases between. The CDR3 spans 14 residues. The germline CDR1 and CDR2 sequences are KGHDR and SFDVKD. DNA for the CDR3: TGTGCCACCAGTGATAACCAGGGGCTAGAGACCCAGTACTTC. As protein: CATSDNQGLETQYF.

This clone was seen once. The rearrangement uses TRBV7-3 and TRBJ2-3, with D perhaps matching TRBD1 (6 bases). The CDR3 is made up of 15 amino acids. The germline V gene has CDR1 SGHTA and CDR2 FQGTGA. V was cut by 1 base and J by 5 bases, with 13 bases left in between. CDR3: CASSLRGLSIDTQYF. The DNA of the CDR3 is TGTGCCAGCAGCTTAAGGGGGCTGAGTATAGATACGCAGTATTTT.

This rearrangement joins TRBV14 to TRBJ1-6; D perhaps matches TRBD1 (5 bases). In germline, CDR1 is SGHDN, CDR2 FVKESK. Trimming removed 4 bases from V and 7 bases from J, with 17 bases in between. The CDR3 runs 16 residues. CDR3 in DNA: TGTGCCAGCAGCCTCTTCTCCAGGGTCCAAAATTCACCCCTCCACTTT. Protein sequence: CASSLFSRVQNSPLHF.

The V and J genes are TRBV21-1 and TRBJ2-1. TRBV21-1 corresponds to a pseudogene. The CDR3 covers 13 residues. CDR3 protein: CASSKAGLGEQFF. DNA for the CDR3: TGTGCCAGCAGCAAAGCTGGCCTAGGGGAGCAGTTCTTC.

The chain links TRBV5-1 to TRBJ2-3; unclear D gene. Per the germline V gene, CDR1 is SGHRS and CDR2 is YFSETQ. This CDR3 is 14 amino acids long. V was trimmed by 4 bases and J by 0 bases, leaving 9 bases between them. CDR3 in DNA: TGCGCCAGCAGCCCCCCTAGGAGCACAGATACGCAGTATTTT. It specifies CASSPPRSTDTQYF.

The chain has TRBV7-2 and TRBJ2-5; 7 nucleotides align to TRBD1. Germline assignment: CDR1 SGHTA and CDR2 FQGNSA. This CDR3 has 15 amino acids. The ends lost 4 bases at V and 5 bases at J; junction bases unmatched: 10. This CDR3 is CASSSDRDVGETQYF. In DNA form, the CDR3 reads TGTGCCAGCAGCTCCGACAGGGATGTAGGGGAGACCCAGTACTTC.

J is TRBJ1-1 and V is TRBV2, with 7 bases fitting TRBD1. J was trimmed by 0 bases and V by 10 bases; bases with no gene match: 8. The CDR3 totals 14 residues. CDR1 SNHLY and CDR2 FYNNEI come from the germline V gene. The CDR3 nucleotides read TGTGCCACGGGCCGGGACAGAGTGAACACTGAAGCTTTCTTT. As protein: CATGRDRVNTEAFF. Using reference TRBV2 and TRBJ1-1 for the parts outside the CDR3, the full variable domain is EPEVTQTPSHQVTQMGQEVILRCVPISNHLYFYWYRQILGQKVEFLVSFYNNEISEKSEIFDDQFSVERPDGSNFTLKIRSTKLEDSAMYFCATGRDRVNTEAFFGQGTRLTVV.

The chain employs TRBV7-3 and TRBJ1-1; tentative D call: TRBD1 (5 bases). This CDR3 has 13 residues. The V end lost 5 bases, the J end lost 2 bases, and 9 bases lay between the germline ends. Germline assignment: CDR1 SGHTA and CDR2 FQGTGA. CDR3 in DNA: TGTGCCAGCAGCCTGACAGTTAACACTGAAGCTTTCTTT. Residues: CASSLTVNTEAFF.

The V call is TRBV6-5, the J call TRBJ2-2; TRBD2 might be the D (7 bases). V was pared by 2 bases and J by 2 bases, with 12 bases between. The CDR3 is 16 amino acids. CDR1 is MNHEY and CDR2 is SVGAGI in the germline V gene. As DNA, the CDR3 is TGTGCCAGCAGTTACGAGGGGGGGCGTAACACCGGGGAGCTGTTTTTT. This gives the protein CASSYEGGRNTGELFF.

The chain joins TRBV4-1 to TRBJ2-3; 9 bases fit TRBD2. CDR3 length: 16 residues. The germline gives CDR1 MGHRA, CDR2 YSYEKL. The trim removed 5 bases at V and 4 bases at J, leaving 10 bases unmatched. The CDR3, as DNA: TGCGCCAGCAGCTACCGTGGGGGACTAGCTGCAGATACGCAGTATTTT. Encoded protein: CASSYRGGLAADTQYF.

J is TRBJ2-5 and V is TRBV24-1, with D perhaps matching TRBD1 (6 bases). Trimming took 4 bases from V and 3 from J, leaving 14 bases between them. Germline CDR1 is KGHDR and CDR2 is SFDVKD. The CDR3 spans 15 residues. The DNA of the CDR3 is TGTGCCACCAGTGACCCCAGGGGTCAGGAAGAGACCCAGTACTTC. Translating gives CATSDPRGQEETQYF.

The chain has TRBV6-5 and TRBJ1-1, with 7 nucleotides matching TRBD1. Germline assignment: CDR1 MNHEY and CDR2 SVGAGI. The CDR3 is 15 amino acids. V lost 8 bases and J lost 1; bases outside the gene matches: 10. CDR3 DNA sequence: TGTGCCAGCGGGCGACAGGGCTCGGAGAACACTGAAGCTTTCTTT. It codes for CASGRQGSENTEAFF.

The rearrangement joins TRBV5-5 to TRBJ1-2; 8 nucleotides line up with TRBD1. CDR3 length: 15 residues. From germline, CDR1 is SGHKS and CDR2 YYEKEE (reference sequence). The ends lost 0 bases at V and 5 bases at J; junction bases unmatched: 6. The CDR3 spells CASSLVDRAPYGYTF. DNA for the CDR3: TGTGCCAGCAGCTTGGTGGACAGGGCTCCTTATGGCTACACCTTC.

This clone was seen a handful of times. This chain joins TRBV19 and TRBJ2-2; 12 bases fit TRBD2. Germline V gives CDR1 LNHDA, CDR2 SQIVND (reference sequence). Germline trimming cut 5 bases from V and 4 bases from J; bases unmatched to any gene: 5. The CDR3 loop spans 16 amino acids. CDR3 sequence reads: CASSGQGLAGTGELFF. CDR3 nucleotides: TGTGCCAGTAGTGGACAGGGACTAGCGGGCACCGGGGAGCTGTTTTTT.

The genes are TRBV6-5 and TRBJ2-3; maybe TRBD1 (6 bases). The V end lost 4 bases, the J end lost 3 bases, and 17 bases lay between the germline ends. CDR1 and CDR2 from the germline V gene are MNHEY and SVGAGI. The CDR3 covers 16 residues. CDR3 amino acids: CASSSIQGTGTDTQYF. Written as DNA, the CDR3 is TGTGCCAGCAGTTCAATACAGGGAACGGGGACAGATACGCAGTATTTT.

The chain is built from TRBV7-3 and TRBJ2-2; 8 bases line up with TRBD2. Per germline, CDR1 SGHTA and CDR2 FQGTGA. The ends lost 6 bases at V and 2 bases at J; junction bases unmatched: 14. This CDR3 is built from 18 residues. CDR3 nucleotides: TGTGCCAGCAGGCTCCTCGGGGGGGCCCGAATAAACACCGGGGAGCTGTTTTTT. It translates to CASRLLGGARINTGELFF. Combining the CDR3 with reference TRBV7-3 and TRBJ2-2 gives the whole variable domain GAGVSQTPSNKVTEKGKYVELRCDPISGHTALYWYRQSLGQGPEFLIYFQGTGAADDSGLPNDRFFAVRPEGSVSTLKIQRTERGDSAVYLCASRLLGGARINTGELFFGEGSRLTVL.

V gene TRBV25-1 combines with J gene TRBJ1-3, with D possibly TRBD1 on 5 matching bases. The CDR3 is made up of 14 amino acids. The germline gives CDR1 MGHDK, CDR2 SYGVNS. With 4 bases removed from V and 1 base from J, the gap between germline ends came to 8 bases. CDR3 region: CASSASGSGNTIYF. DNA of the CDR3: TGTGCCAGCAGTGCCTCAGGGTCTGGAAACACCATATATTTT.

J is TRBJ2-1 and V is TRBV24-1; D may be TRBD2 (5 bases). Germline V gives CDR1 KGHDR, CDR2 SFDVKD. Trimming removed 9 bases from V and 6 bases from J, with 17 bases in between. The CDR3 runs to 14 residues. The CDR3 protein is CATGSRTGSNEQFF. The DNA for the CDR3 is TGTGCCACCGGAAGCCGAACGGGATCCAATGAGCAGTTCTTC.

The chain is built from TRBV3-1 (or the pseudogene TRBV3-2) and TRBJ1-1, with D tentatively TRBD1 (6 bases). V gave up 0 bases and J gave up 5 bases, with 13 bases separating them. The CDR3 runs 15 residues. From germline, CDR1 is LGHDT and CDR2 YNNKEL (reference sequence). CDR3 amino acids: CASSQDAGAGTEAFF. The CDR3 DNA follows: TGTGCCAGCAGCCAAGATGCGGGGGCAGGAACTGAAGCTTTCTTT.

The rearrangement joins TRBV9 to TRBJ1-6, with D possibly matching TRBD1 (6 bases). Germline V gene data show CDR1 as SGDLS and CDR2 as YYNGEE. The CDR3 loop spans 15 amino acids. The V and J ends lost 2 bases and 0 bases respectively, with 6 bases between them. As DNA, the CDR3 is TGTGCCAGCAGCGTGGACAGCTCCTATAATTCACCCCTCCACTTT. Amino acid sequence: CASSVDSSYNSPLHF. Looking up the rest from reference TRBV9 and TRBJ1-6 gives the full variable domain: DSGVTQTPKHLITATGQRVTLRCSPRSGDLSVYWYQQSLDQGLQFLIQYYNGEERAKGNILERFSAQQFPDLHSELNLSSLELGDSALYFCASSVDSSYNSPLHFGNGTRLTVT.

The genes are TRBV5-1 and TRBJ2-5; TRBD2 matches at 12 bases. The CDR3 is 16 amino acids. The ends lost 0 bases at V and 5 bases at J; junction bases unmatched: 5. Germline values: CDR1 SGHRS, CDR2 YFSETQ. This CDR3 reads CASSLAASGGAETQYF. CDR3 sequence (DNA): TGCGCCAGCAGCTTGGCAGCTAGCGGGGGGGCTGAGACCCAGTACTTC.

DNA of the CDR3: TGTGCCAGCAGCCTTCGCGGCCCTAGGGCTGAAGCTTTCTTT. This sequence encodes CASSLRGPRAEAFF. The chain combines TRBV3-1 (or the pseudogene TRBV3-2) with TRBJ1-1; D uncertain. The V gene lost 4 bases and the J gene lost 6 bases, with 15 bases spanning the gap. The CDR3 runs to 14 residues. Germline-derived CDR1 and CDR2 are LGHDT and YNNKEL (reference sequence).

The chain uses TRBV10-3 and TRBJ2-3; 11 positions agree with TRBD2. V lost 5 bases, J lost 6 bases, and 7 bases stayed unmatched. The CDR3 consists of 15 residues. The V gene's germline CDR1 is ENHRY and CDR2 SYGVKD. CDR3 sequence: CAISRNSGGADTQYF. The CDR3 coding sequence is TGTGCCATCAGTAGAAATAGCGGGGGGGCGGATACGCAGTATTTT.

The chain uses TRBV29-1 and TRBJ1-4; a weak D match, TRBD1 (6 bases). CDR1 is SQVTM, CDR2 ANQGSEA, per germline. This CDR3 has 16 amino acids. The V end lost 3 bases, the J end lost 4 bases, and 18 bases lay between the germline ends. CDR3 region: CSVERATGMCNEKLFF. Here the CDR3 DNA reads TGCAGCGTTGAGAGGGCCACAGGGATGTGTAATGAAAAACTGTTTTTT.

The CDR3 loop reads CATSDPGQGKNEQFF. Written as DNA, the CDR3 is TGTGCCACCAGTGATCCAGGACAGGGGAAGAATGAGCAGTTCTTC. The chain carries TRBV24-1 and TRBJ2-1; the match to TRBD1 covers 9 bases. This CDR3 spans 15 amino acids. Germline V gives CDR1 KGHDR, CDR2 SFDVKD. V gave up 3 bases and J gave up 7 bases; unmatched junction bases: 6.